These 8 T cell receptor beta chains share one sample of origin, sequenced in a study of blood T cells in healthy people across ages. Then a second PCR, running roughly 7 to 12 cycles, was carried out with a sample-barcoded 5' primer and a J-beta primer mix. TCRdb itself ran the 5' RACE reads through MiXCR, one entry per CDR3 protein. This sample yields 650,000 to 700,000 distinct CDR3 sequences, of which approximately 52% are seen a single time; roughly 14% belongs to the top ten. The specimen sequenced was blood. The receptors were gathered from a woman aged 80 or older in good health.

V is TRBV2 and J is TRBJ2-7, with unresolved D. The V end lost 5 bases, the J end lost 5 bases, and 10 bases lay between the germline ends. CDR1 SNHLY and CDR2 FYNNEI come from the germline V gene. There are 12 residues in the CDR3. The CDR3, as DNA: TGTGCCAGCAGTCTCACATCCGACGAGCAGTACTTC. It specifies CASSLTSDEQYF.

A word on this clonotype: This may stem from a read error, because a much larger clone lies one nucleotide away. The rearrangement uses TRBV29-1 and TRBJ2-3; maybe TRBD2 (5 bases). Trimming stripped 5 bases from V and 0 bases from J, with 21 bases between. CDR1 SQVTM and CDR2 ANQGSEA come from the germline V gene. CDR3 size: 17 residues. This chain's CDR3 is CSVTRIGGTISTDTQYF. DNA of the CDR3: TGCAGCGTTACCCGTATAGGAGGCACAATAAGCACAGATACGCAGTATTTT.

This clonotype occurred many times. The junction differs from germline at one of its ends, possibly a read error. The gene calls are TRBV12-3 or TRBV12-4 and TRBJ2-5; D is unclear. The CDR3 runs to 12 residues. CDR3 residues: CASSLVSETQYF. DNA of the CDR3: TGCGCCAGCAGCTTGGTATCAGAGACCCAGTACTTC.

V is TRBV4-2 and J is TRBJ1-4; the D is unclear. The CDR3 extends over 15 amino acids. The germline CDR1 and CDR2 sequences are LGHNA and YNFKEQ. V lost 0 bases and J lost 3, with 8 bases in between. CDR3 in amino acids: CASSQEQASNEKLFF. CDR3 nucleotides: TGTGCCAGCAGCCAAGAACAAGCCTCTAATGAAAAACTGTTTTTT.

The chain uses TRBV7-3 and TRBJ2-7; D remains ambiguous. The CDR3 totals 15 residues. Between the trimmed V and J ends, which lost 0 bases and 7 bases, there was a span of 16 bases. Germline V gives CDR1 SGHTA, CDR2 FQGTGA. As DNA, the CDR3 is TGTGCCAGCAGCTTAACGCACGGATACGCGAATGAGCAGTACTTC. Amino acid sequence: CASSLTHGYANEQYF.

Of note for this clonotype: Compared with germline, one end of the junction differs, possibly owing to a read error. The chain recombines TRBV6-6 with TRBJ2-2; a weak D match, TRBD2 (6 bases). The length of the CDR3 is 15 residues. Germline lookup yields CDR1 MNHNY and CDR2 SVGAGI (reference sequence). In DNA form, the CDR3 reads TGTGCCAGCACCGCTGGGGGGACGAACACTGGGGGGCTGTTTTTT. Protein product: CASTAGGTNTGGLFF.

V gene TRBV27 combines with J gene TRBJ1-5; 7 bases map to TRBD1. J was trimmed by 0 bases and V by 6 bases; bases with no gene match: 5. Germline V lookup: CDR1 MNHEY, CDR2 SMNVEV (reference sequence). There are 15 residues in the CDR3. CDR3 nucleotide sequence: TGTGCCAGCAGGCCAGGGGGGGATAGCAATCAGCCCCAGCATTTT. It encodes CASRPGGDSNQPQHF.

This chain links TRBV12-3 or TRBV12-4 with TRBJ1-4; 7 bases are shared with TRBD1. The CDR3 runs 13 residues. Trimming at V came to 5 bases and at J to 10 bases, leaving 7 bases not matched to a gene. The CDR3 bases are TGTGCCAGCAGTCCCGACAGGGTTGGAAAACTGTTTTTT. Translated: CASSPDRVGKLFF.